This T cell receptor (beta chain) was identified during a study of T cells in narcolepsy (dated by TCRdb to 2016 to 2019). As for the study more broadly: Patients with narcolepsy type 1 or type 2 (NT1, NT2) and healthy control donors were enrolled in the study. The study used TCR Vbeta sequencing to track clonotypes in blood and CSF while looking for autoreactive T cells in narcolepsy patients that target self-antigens of hypocretin neurons (hypocretin, TRIB2).

What the research found in general, with its limitations: According to the report, autoreactive clonotypes were detected serially in the blood of the same patients and of different patients, but not in healthy controls. Numbers of sequenced blood memory CD4+ clonotypes were comparable, with averages of about 39,494 in patients and approximately 33,000 in controls. HCRT-specific and TRIB2-specific autoreactive clonotypes were highlighted in plots that compared CD4+ T cell clonotypes in CSF versus blood from the same patient. Some blood memory CD4+ repertoires from patients and controls contained no sequences matching autoreactive T cell clones.

The library was made by the immunoSEQ multiplex PCR assay. This immuneACCESS table, as held by TCRdb, lists in-frame sequences with V and J called but not all clones. Of the missing ones, under half trace to an unresolved V gene in checked studies; the others have no known cause. The sample table records around 31,000 clones; 82% of these occur just once. The ten largest make up roughly 2.5% of the sample. The germline V gene sets CDR1 to SGDLS and CDR2 to YYNGEE. The CDR3 runs 16 residues from the cysteine to the phenylalanine. Solely the CDR3 DNA is kept, with 48 bases framed from the first base. Deletion took 4 bases off V and 0 bases off J, with a span of 13 bases between the germline ends. For TCR Vbeta sequencing, memory CD4+ T cells were sorted ex vivo from the peripheral blood of narcolepsy patients and healthy controls. A word on this clone: Its binding antigen is unknown. Base qualities are missing; no much larger clone stands one base away.

Sequences were obtained from CD45RA- memory CD4+ T cells from PBMCs. The cell subset or site label of this sample denotes: memory T cells sorted ex vivo from peripheral blood. The sequence is built from TRBV9 and TRBJ2-2; the D gene is perhaps TRBD1 or TRBD2, as each covers 5 bases. The TCR originated in a human donor with narcolepsy. The encoded CDR3 is CASSPGTRANTGELFF. The nucleotide sequence reads TGTGCCAGCAGCCCCGGGACCCGCGCGAACACCGGGGAGCTGTTTTTT.